Sequencing of this TCR beta chain was carried out in a study of cytotoxic CD8 clonotypes in ibrutinib-treated CLL. Study-wide context: An average of about 250,000 productive templates and 94,082 productive rearrangements was obtained per sample. Broader study findings: Before falling back toward baseline at progression, clonality had risen at the time of ibrutinib response.

This CDR3 comprises 16 residues. The germline V and J ends were trimmed by 0 bases and 1 base, with 10 bases remaining between them. Germline CDR1 and CDR2: MNHEY and SVGAGI. Using immunoSEQ multiplex PCR, the repertoire was profiled, and TCRdb retains in-frame clones only, with some absent. The profile shows about 68,000 clones, around 68% of them singletons. For this clone: Its antigen is not identified.

The sequence came from a human donor with chronic lymphocytic leukemia. This chain uses TRBV6-5 with TRBJ1-5; tentative D call: TRBD1 (6 bases). Sequencing was performed on PBMCs, taken after 12 months of ibrutinib treatment. The DNA of the CDR3 is TGTGCCAGCAGTTACTCGGGGGACATGAGCAATCAGCCCCAGCATTTT. It specifies CASSYSGDMSNQPQHF.